Below are 31 T cell receptor beta chains sequenced from a single sample in a study of blood T cells in healthy people across ages (dated by TCRdb to between 2015 and 2016). Library prep was done by 5' RACE. The instrument given in TCRdb is Illumina HiSeq 2500. A second PCR of roughly 7 to 12 cycles was run with a J-beta primer mix and a sample-barcoded 5' primer. TCRdb reprocessing: public reads trimmed at Q25 with fastp, clones called with MiXCR, in-frame beta chains kept. Each CDR3 protein appears once, grouped with its most common genes and DNA. Counted in this sample were roughly 1.4 million distinct CDR3 sequences; almost 60% of them appeared once. 5% to 7% of the sample goes to the ten largest clones. The material sequenced was blood. The receptors stem from a man aged 18 to 29 in good health.

V usage is TRBV9 and J usage is TRBJ2-1, with 7 bases matching TRBD2. There are 16 residues in the CDR3. Germline-derived CDR1 and CDR2 are SGDLS and YYNGEE. With 6 bases clipped from V and 2 bases from J, the junction kept 11 bases outside the gene matches. This CDR3 reads CASNTAGVGTYNEQFF. CDR3 DNA sequence: TGTGCCAGCAACACTGCGGGAGTCGGGACCTACAATGAGCAGTTCTTC.

J is TRBJ2-5 and V is TRBV20-1, with D possibly called TRBD1 or TRBD2 (6 bases each). The germline V and J ends were trimmed by 1 base and 11 bases, with 26 bases remaining between them. Germline V gene lookup returns CDR1 DFQATT and CDR2 SNEGSKA (reference sequence). CDR3 length equals 16 residues. CDR3 coding DNA: TGCAGTGCTAGAGCCCTTGCCCCCGGGGGACACAATGAGCAGTACTTC. Encoded protein: CSARALAPGGHNEQYF.

The chain joins TRBV6-5 to TRBJ2-3; 10 positions match TRBD2. In germline, CDR1 is MNHEY, CDR2 SVGAGI. The V segment lost 2 bases and the J segment 8 bases; nucleotides outside the gene matches: 16. This CDR3 has 18 amino acids. CDR3 loop: CASSYANFGLADPGTQYF. The CDR3, as DNA: TGTGCCAGCAGTTACGCCAACTTTGGACTAGCGGATCCGGGTACGCAGTATTTT.

The chain recombines TRBV29-1 with TRBJ2-7; D remains ambiguous. Trimming left V 7 bases short and J 0 bases short, with 10 bases between. The CDR3 is made up of 12 amino acids. Germline CDR1 reads SQVTM; CDR2 reads ANQGSEA. In nucleotides, the CDR3 is TGCAGCGCCCAAGAGAGCTCCTACGAGCAGTACTTC. It codes for CSAQESSYEQYF.

In its sample, this clonotype was seen a few times. V and J are TRBV12-3 or TRBV12-4 and TRBJ2-7, with D hard to call. V lost 5 bases and J lost 0, with 11 bases in between. The CDR3 loop spans 14 amino acids. This chain's CDR3 is CASSPTLVSYEQYF. The CDR3 coding sequence is TGTGCCAGCAGTCCTACTCTCGTCTCCTACGAGCAGTACTTC.

This clonotype has just a few counts. J is TRBJ2-7 and V is TRBV4-3, with D perhaps TRBD2 (6 bases). The CDR3 extends over 14 amino acids. V was shortened by 0 bases and J by 6 bases, with 12 bases between the two germline ends. The germline CDR1 and CDR2 sequences are LGHNA and YSLEER. As DNA, the CDR3 is TGCGCCAGCAGCCAAGAACTCGGAGGGGTCGAGCAGTACTTC. This encodes CASSQELGGVEQYF.

The rearrangement uses TRBV7-2 and TRBJ2-7; D possibly uses TRBD1 or TRBD2 (5 bases each). The germline gives CDR1 SGHTA, CDR2 FQGNSA. The V end lost 6 bases, the J end lost 6 bases, and 15 bases lay between the germline ends. CDR3 size: 13 residues. The chain's CDR3 is CASSDTRGSEQYF. The CDR3 coding sequence is TGTGCCAGCAGTGACACTAGGGGAAGCGAGCAGTACTTC.

This clonotype turned up a few times. V and J are TRBV15 and TRBJ2-3; a weak D match, TRBD2 (6 bases). This CDR3 is 17 amino acids long. Germline V gene data show CDR1 as LNHNV and CDR2 as YYDKDF (reference sequence). Trimming pared 1 base from V and 1 base from J, leaving 15 bases between. CDR3 sequence (DNA): TGTGCCACCAGCAGAGCTCAAGGAGCTAGCGGCACAGATACGCAGTATTTT. Residues: CATSRAQGASGTDTQYF.

The J gene is TRBJ2-1, the V gene TRBV5-1; TRBD2 aligns across 12 bases. V trimming: 7 bases; J trimming: 8 bases; junction bases outside the gene matches: 13. There are 16 residues in the CDR3. The germline CDR1 and CDR2 sequences are SGHRS and YFSETQ. CDR3 amino acids: CASSESLAGGIYEQFF. The DNA of the CDR3 is TGCGCCAGCTCCGAGAGCCTAGCGGGAGGGATCTATGAGCAGTTCTTC.

V and J are TRBV15 and TRBJ1-2; D gene uncertain. Germline lookup yields CDR1 LNHNV and CDR2 YYDKDF (reference sequence). The CDR3 runs to 13 residues. The germline V and J ends were trimmed by 5 bases and 0 bases, with 7 bases remaining between them. This CDR3 reads CATSLGSNYGYTF. CDR3 sequence (DNA): TGTGCCACCAGCTTGGGGTCTAACTATGGCTACACCTTC.

For the CDR3, the DNA is TGTGCCAGCAGCCCCCTGACAGGGGTCGGGTCCTACGAGCAGTACTTC. It translates to CASSPLTGVGSYEQYF. The rearrangement uses TRBV4-2 and TRBJ2-7; 8 bases are shared with TRBD1. The CDR3 length is 16 residues. The junction had 9 bases not matched to a gene; V was cut back by 4 bases and J by 1 base. CDR1 and CDR2 (germline): LGHNA, YNFKEQ.

This clonotype was seen more than once but under ten times. The chain uses TRBV2 and TRBJ1-2; a possible D gene is TRBD1 (6 bases). Per the germline V gene, CDR1 is SNHLY and CDR2 is FYNNEI. V was trimmed by 1 base and J by 3 bases, leaving 12 bases between them. CDR3 size: 15 residues. This CDR3 reads CASSEVLGGHYGYTF. Here the CDR3 DNA reads TGTGCCAGCAGTGAAGTTCTAGGGGGTCACTATGGCTACACCTTC.

This clonotype was detected once. The germline gene is not matched at one end of the junction; a read error may be the cause. The rearrangement joins TRBV12-3 or TRBV12-4 to TRBJ2-3; D could derive from TRBD1 or TRBD2 (5 bases each). The CDR3 spans 15 residues. The CDR3 DNA is TGTGCCAGCAGTTTGCTGGGGGATAGCACAGATGCGCAGTATTTT. As protein: CASSLLGDSTDAQYF.

The chain employs TRBV29-1 and TRBJ2-3, with D tentatively TRBD1 (5 bases). The CDR3 is made up of 13 amino acids. V was cut by 3 bases and J by 3 bases, with 10 bases left in between. The germline CDR1 and CDR2 sequences are SQVTM and ANQGSEA. DNA of the CDR3: TGCAGCGTTGACCAGGGATGGACAGATACGCAGTATTTT. This codes for CSVDQGWTDTQYF.

This chain uses TRBV28 with TRBJ2-3, with D possibly being TRBD1 (6 bases). The length of the CDR3 is 17 residues. The V gene lost 3 bases and the J gene lost 3 bases, with 19 bases spanning the gap. The germline gives CDR1 MDHEN, CDR2 SYDVKM. In nucleotides, the CDR3 is TGTGCCAGCAGTTTTGGGACAATGAGTGGGGGTACAGATACGCAGTATTTT. Translating it yields CASSFGTMSGGTDTQYF.

This rearrangement joins TRBV29-1 to TRBJ2-3; 10 positions match TRBD2. Germline lookup yields CDR1 SQVTM and CDR2 ANQGSEA. This CDR3 spans 16 amino acids. V was pared by 7 bases and J by 0 bases, with 10 bases of the junction left unmatched. CDR3 amino acids: CSAQVGLASSTDTQYF. The CDR3 coding sequence is TGCAGCGCCCAAGTGGGACTAGCGAGCAGCACAGATACGCAGTATTTT.

The V call is TRBV20-1, the J call TRBJ2-3; 9 nucleotides match TRBD1. The CDR3 runs 16 residues. V gave up 0 bases and J gave up 5 bases; unmatched junction bases: 9. Germline CDR1 DFQATT, CDR2 SNEGSKA (reference sequence). The CDR3 coding sequence is TGCAGTGCTAGAGAGGACAGGGGACAGTACGGAGATACGCAGTATTTT. Amino acid sequence: CSAREDRGQYGDTQYF.

This clonotype was counted between two and nine times. The chain joins TRBV20-1 to TRBJ2-1; no reliable D call. The CDR3 has 12 residues. V gave up 2 bases and J gave up 8 bases, with 10 bases separating them. Germline CDR1 reads DFQATT; CDR2 reads SNEGSKA (reference sequence). The chain's CDR3 is CSARSKGDEQFF. CDR3 bases: TGCAGTGCTAGATCGAAAGGCGATGAGCAGTTCTTC.

A remark on this clonotype: With a much larger clone just one base away, this may be a read error. The chain carries TRBV27 and TRBJ2-1, with D possibly matching TRBD2 (6 bases). The CDR3 runs to 11 residues. Germline V gives CDR1 MNHEY, CDR2 SMNVEV (reference sequence). Trimming took 4 bases from V and 13 from J, leaving 11 bases between them. The CDR3 protein is CASSWGETQFF. The CDR3, as DNA: TGTGCCAGCAGTTGGGGGGAGACCCAGTTCTTC.

This rearrangement joins TRBV20-1 to TRBJ1-1; D is possibly TRBD1 (6 bases). V was pared by 1 base and J by 4 bases, with 16 bases between. The CDR3 consists of 15 residues. Germline CDR1 DFQATT, CDR2 SNEGSKA (reference sequence). Written as DNA, the CDR3 is TGCAGTGCTAGAGGTATGGACAGCCCGATCACTGAAGCTTTCTTT. As protein: CSARGMDSPITEAFF.

This clonotype was seen more than once but under ten times. The chain combines TRBV27 with TRBJ2-5; D remains ambiguous. CDR1 and CDR2 (germline): MNHEY, SMNVEV (reference sequence). The V end lost 1 base, the J end lost 3 bases, and 6 bases lay between the germline ends. This CDR3 has 13 amino acids. In DNA, the CDR3 is TGTGCCAGCAGTTTATTGGGCAAAGAGACCCAGTACTTC. Its translation: CASSLLGKETQYF.

Details on this clonotype: The germline gene is not matched at one end of the junction; a read error may be the cause. The chain combines TRBV18 with TRBJ2-5, with D possibly TRBD2 on 5 matching bases. The J call is uncertain, as TRBJ2-7 better fits the DNA end. Germline V gene lookup returns CDR1 KGHSH and CDR2 LQKENI. The CDR3 loop spans 12 amino acids. CDR3 amino acids: CASFLYGDEQYF. The DNA for the CDR3 is TGTGCTAGCTTCCTTTACGGGGACGAGCAGTACTTC.

The CDR3: CASSRDEKASYYGYTF. For the CDR3, the DNA is TGCGCCAGCAGCCGGGATGAGAAGGCCTCCTACTATGGCTACACCTTC. This chain links TRBV4-3 with TRBJ1-2; D gene uncertain. Trimming pared 4 bases from V and 3 bases from J, leaving 18 bases between. The CDR3 consists of 16 residues. The germline V gene has CDR1 LGHNA and CDR2 YSLEER.

The chain joins TRBV4-2 to TRBJ1-4; D is undetermined. V dropped 0 bases and J dropped 5 bases, with 10 bases sitting between them. Germline V CDR1 and CDR2: LGHNA, YNFKEQ. This CDR3 is 15 amino acids long. CDR3 sequence: CASSQEPDGNEKLFF. The CDR3 nucleotides are TGTGCCAGCAGCCAAGAGCCGGACGGGAATGAAAAACTGTTTTTT.

V is TRBV20-1 and J is TRBJ1-4; D may be TRBD1 (6 bases). The germline CDR1 and CDR2 sequences are DFQATT and SNEGSKA (reference sequence). The CDR3 consists of 14 residues. Deletions cut 0 bases from V and 8 bases from J, with 13 bases between. For the CDR3, the DNA is TGCAGTGCTAGAGATGGGGGGCAGGGAGAAAAACTGTTTTTT. Protein product: CSARDGGQGEKLFF.

V gene TRBV27 combines with J gene TRBJ2-4; 10 bases are shared with TRBD2. The tail of the sequence fits TRBJ2-5 better, so the J call may be wrong. This CDR3 has 16 residues. Per germline, CDR1 MNHEY and CDR2 SMNVEV (reference sequence). DNA of the CDR3: TGTGCCAGCAGTTTATCGGTTAGCGGGAGGCCAAAGACCCAGTACTTC. This encodes CASSLSVSGRPKTQYF.

This chain links TRBV12-3 or TRBV12-4 with TRBJ2-5, with 7 bases fitting TRBD1. The length of the CDR3 is 13 residues. J was trimmed by 4 bases and V by 4 bases; bases with no gene match: 3. CDR3 residues: CASSSRQGETQYF. The CDR3 nucleotides read TGTGCCAGCAGTTCCAGACAGGGAGAGACCCAGTACTTC.

Comment on this clonotype: At one boundary the junction diverges from the germline segment, which might be a read error. The chain has TRBV20-1 and TRBJ1-1; the D gene is possibly TRBD1 (5 bases). Germline CDR1 DFQATT, CDR2 SNEGSKA (reference sequence). The CDR3 loop spans 13 amino acids. DNA of the CDR3: TGCAGTGCGGATCGACGGGGGAACACTGAATCTTTCTTT. It specifies CSADRRGNTESFF.

This clonotype occurred once. The chain has TRBV28 and TRBJ2-1; D possibly corresponds to TRBD2 (5 bases). Germline-derived CDR1 and CDR2 are MDHEN and SYDVKM. The CDR3 has 15 residues. Trimming took off 1 base at V and 6 bases at J, with 13 bases between the two ends. The CDR3 reads CASSLFLRRSNEQFF. The CDR3 coding sequence is TGTGCCAGCAGTTTATTTCTAAGGAGGAGCAATGAGCAGTTCTTC.

The chain employs TRBV7-2 and TRBJ2-7, with D possibly TRBD1 on 5 matching bases. This CDR3 has 16 residues. Germline CDR1 reads SGHTA; CDR2 reads FQGNSA. The V end was cut by 5 bases, the J end by 3 bases, with 20 bases between. The CDR3 DNA follows: TGTGCCAGCAGCCGCCTCCCCAACGTACAGGTCTACGAGCAGTACTTC. Its translation: CASSRLPNVQVYEQYF.

This chain connects TRBV7-2 to TRBJ2-1; D not certain. This CDR3 has 12 residues. Germline loops: CDR1 SGHTA, CDR2 FQGNSA. V lost 6 bases and J lost 9, with 12 bases in between. CDR3 nucleotide sequence: TGTGCCAGCAGTTCCATTTCTCCTGAGCAGTTCTTC. It yields the protein CASSSISPEQFF.